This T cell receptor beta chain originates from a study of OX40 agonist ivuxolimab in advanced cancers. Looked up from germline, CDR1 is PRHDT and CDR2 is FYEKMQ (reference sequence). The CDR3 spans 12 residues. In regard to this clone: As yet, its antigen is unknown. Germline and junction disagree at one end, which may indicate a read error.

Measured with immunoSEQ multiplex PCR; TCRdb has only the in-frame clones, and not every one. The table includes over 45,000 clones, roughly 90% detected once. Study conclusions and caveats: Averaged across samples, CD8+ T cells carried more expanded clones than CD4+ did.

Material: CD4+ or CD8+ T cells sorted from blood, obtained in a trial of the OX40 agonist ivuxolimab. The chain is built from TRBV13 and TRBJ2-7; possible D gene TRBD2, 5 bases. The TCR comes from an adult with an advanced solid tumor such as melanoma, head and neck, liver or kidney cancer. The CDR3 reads CASSLTGNEQCF. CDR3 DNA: TGTGCCAGCAGCCTGACCGGGAACGAGCAGTGCTTC.